The clone carrying this T cell receptor beta chain was observed at least ten times. Its antigen is not known. Stated time point: persistent/refractory GD, antithyroid drugs over 5 years with positive TRAb. PBMC-extracted RNA yielded the TCR library. By American Thyroid Association guidelines, Graves' disease was diagnosed in the cohort. Looked up from germline, CDR1 is SGHRS and CDR2 is YFSETQ. The V gene end was trimmed by 9 bases and the J gene end by 0 bases; junction bases not matched to a gene: 10. This CDR3 is built from 16 residues. For TCR beta, libraries came from iRepertoire HTBI primers and Arm-PCR of CDR3 regions. Via MiXCR, TCRdb re-called the multiplex PCR reads, giving one row per CDR3 protein. The sample consists of 300,000 to 350,000 distinct CDR3 sequences, around 20% of them appearing once. The data are from a study of regulatory T cells in long-lasting Graves disease. Study-level findings and limits: The TCR repertoire of persistent Graves' patients was less diverse than that of newly diagnosed ones.

The sequencing used peripheral blood mononuclear cells (PBMCs), collected when the disease was refractory, from a patient treated with antithyroid drugs. The receptor was isolated from a female donor with Graves disease. The rearrangement joins TRBV5-1 to TRBJ1-5; 9 positions match TRBD1. The CDR3 DNA sequence: TGCGCCATCATGGGACAGGGAATTGTTAGCAATCAGCCCCAGCATTTT. It yields the protein CAIMGQGIVSNQPQHF.